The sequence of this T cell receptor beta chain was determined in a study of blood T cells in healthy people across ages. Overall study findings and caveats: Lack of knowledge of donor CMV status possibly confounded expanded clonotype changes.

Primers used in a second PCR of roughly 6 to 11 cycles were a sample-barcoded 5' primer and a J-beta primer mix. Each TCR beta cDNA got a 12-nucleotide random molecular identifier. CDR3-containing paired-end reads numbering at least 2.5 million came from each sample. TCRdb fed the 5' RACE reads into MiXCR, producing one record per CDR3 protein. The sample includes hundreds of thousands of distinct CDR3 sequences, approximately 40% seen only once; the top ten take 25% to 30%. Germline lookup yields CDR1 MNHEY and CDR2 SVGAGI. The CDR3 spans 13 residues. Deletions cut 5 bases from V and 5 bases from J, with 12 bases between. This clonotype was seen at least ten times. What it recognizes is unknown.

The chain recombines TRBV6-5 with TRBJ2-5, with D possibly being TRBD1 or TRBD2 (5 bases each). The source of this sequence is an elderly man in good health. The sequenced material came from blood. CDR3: CASSNRGRETQYF. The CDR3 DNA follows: TGTGCCAGCAGTAACCGGGGCAGGGAGACCCAGTACTTC.